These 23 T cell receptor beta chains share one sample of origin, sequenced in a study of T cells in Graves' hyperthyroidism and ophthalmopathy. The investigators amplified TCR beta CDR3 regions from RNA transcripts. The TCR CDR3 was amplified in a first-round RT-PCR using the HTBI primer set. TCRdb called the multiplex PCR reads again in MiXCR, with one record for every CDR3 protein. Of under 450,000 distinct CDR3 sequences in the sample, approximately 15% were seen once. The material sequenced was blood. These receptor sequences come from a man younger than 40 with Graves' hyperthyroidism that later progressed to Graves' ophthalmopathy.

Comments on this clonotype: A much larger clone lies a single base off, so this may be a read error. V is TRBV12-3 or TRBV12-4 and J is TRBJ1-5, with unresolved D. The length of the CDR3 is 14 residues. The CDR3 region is CAGSLVLNSQPQHF. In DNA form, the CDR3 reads TGTGCCGGCAGTTTAGTCCTGAATAGTCAGCCCCAGCATTTT.

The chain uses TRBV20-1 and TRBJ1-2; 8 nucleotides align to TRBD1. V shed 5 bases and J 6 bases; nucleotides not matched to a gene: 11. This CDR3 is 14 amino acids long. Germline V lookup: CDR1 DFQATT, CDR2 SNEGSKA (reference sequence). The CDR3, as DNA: TGCAGTGCTCCCGACCCCAGGGGGCCTAATGGCTACACCTTC. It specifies CSAPDPRGPNGYTF.

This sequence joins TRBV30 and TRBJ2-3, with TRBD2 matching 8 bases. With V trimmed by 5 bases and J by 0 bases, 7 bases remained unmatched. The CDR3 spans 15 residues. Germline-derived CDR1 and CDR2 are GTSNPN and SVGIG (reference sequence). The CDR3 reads CAWGSGGSSTDTQYF. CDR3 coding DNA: TGTGCCTGGGGATCGGGGGGGTCTAGCACAGATACGCAGTATTTT.

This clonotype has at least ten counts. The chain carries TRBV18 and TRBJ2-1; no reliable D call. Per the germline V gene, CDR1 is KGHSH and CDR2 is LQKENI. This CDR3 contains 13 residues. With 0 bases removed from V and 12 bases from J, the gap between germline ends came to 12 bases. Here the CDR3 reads CASSPPNTAAQFF. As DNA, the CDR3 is TGTGCCAGCTCACCACCTAATACGGCGGCGCAGTTCTTC.

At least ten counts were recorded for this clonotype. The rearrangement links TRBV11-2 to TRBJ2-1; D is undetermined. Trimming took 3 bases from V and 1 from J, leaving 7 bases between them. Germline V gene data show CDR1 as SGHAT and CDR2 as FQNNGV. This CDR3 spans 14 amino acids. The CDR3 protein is CASSFRRSYNEQFF. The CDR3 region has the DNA TGTGCCAGCAGCTTCCGCCGGTCCTACAATGAGCAGTTCTTC.

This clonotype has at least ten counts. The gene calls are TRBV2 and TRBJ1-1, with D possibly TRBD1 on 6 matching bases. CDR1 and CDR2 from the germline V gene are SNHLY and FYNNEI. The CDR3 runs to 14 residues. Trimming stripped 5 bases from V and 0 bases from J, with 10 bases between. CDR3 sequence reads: CASSKRDMNTEAFF. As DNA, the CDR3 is TGTGCCAGCAGTAAGAGGGACATGAACACTGAAGCTTTCTTT.

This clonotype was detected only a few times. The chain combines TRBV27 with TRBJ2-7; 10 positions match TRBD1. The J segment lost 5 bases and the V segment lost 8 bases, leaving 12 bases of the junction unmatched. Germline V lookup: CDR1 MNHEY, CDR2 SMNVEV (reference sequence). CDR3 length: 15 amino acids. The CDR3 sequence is CASRHRGQGDDEQYF. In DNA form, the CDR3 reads TGTGCCAGCCGTCACCGAGGACAGGGGGACGACGAGCAGTACTTC.

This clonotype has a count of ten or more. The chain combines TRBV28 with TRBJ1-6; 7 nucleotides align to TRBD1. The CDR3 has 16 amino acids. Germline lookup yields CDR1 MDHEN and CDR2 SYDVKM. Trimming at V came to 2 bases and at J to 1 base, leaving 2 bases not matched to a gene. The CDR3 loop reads CASSLTGVSYNSPLHF. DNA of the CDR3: TGTGCCAGCAGTTTAACAGGGGTATCCTATAATTCACCCCTCCACTTT.

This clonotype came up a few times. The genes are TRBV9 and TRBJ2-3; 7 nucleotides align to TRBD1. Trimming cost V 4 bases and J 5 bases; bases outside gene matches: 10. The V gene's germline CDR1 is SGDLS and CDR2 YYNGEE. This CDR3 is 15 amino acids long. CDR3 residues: CASSPRGQTIDTQYF. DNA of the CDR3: TGTGCCAGCAGCCCCCGGGGACAGACTATAGATACGCAGTATTTT. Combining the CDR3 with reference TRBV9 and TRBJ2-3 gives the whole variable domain DSGVTQTPKHLITATGQRVTLRCSPRSGDLSVYWYQQSLDQGLQFLIQYYNGEERAKGNILERFSAQQFPDLHSELNLSSLELGDSALYFCASSPRGQTIDTQYFGPGTRLTVL.

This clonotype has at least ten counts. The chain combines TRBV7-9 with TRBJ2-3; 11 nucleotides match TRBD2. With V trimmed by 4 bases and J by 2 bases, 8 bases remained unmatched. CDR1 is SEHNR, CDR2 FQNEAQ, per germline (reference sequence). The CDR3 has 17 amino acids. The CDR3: CASSSETSGESTDTQYF. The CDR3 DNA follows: TGTGCCAGCAGCTCAGAGACTAGCGGGGAATCCACAGATACGCAGTATTTT.

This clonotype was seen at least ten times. The CDR3 nucleotides read TGTGCCAGCAGCTTAATGGGACAGGGGACCTACGAGCAGTACTTC. Its protein product is CASSLMGQGTYEQYF. The chain employs TRBV7-9 and TRBJ2-7; 10 bases map to TRBD1. Germline lookup yields CDR1 SEHNR and CDR2 FQNEAQ (reference sequence). Unmatched junction bases numbered 3, after V lost 2 bases and J lost 2 bases. This CDR3 region has 15 residues.

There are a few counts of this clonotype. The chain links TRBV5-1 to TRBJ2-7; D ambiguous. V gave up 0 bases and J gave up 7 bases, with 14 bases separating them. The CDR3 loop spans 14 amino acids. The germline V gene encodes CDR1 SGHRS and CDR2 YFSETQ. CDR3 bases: TGCGCCAGCAGCTTGGATCCCTCGTTAGGGGAGCAGTACTTC. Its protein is CASSLDPSLGEQYF.

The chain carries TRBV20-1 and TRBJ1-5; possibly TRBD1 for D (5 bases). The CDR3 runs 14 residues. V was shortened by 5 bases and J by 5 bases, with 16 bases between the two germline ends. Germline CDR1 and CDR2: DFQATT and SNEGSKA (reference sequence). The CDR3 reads CSARRGDAYQPQHF. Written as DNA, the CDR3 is TGCAGTGCTCGCCGGGGGGACGCGTATCAGCCCCAGCATTTT.

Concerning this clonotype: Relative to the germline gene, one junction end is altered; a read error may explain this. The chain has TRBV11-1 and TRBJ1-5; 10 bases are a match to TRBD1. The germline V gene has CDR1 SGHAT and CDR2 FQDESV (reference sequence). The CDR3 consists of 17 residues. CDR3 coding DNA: TGCGCCAGCAGCCAAAACACCGGGACAGGGGTGCGCCAGCCCCAGCATTTT. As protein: CASSQNTGTGVRQPQHF.

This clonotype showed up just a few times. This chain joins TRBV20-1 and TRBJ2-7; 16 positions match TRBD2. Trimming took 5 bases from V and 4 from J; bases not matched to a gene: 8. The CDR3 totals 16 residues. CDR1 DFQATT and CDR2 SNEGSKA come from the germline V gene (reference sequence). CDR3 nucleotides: TGCAGTGCTGCCGGGACTAGCGGGGGGGCAGTATACGAGCAGTACTTC. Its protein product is CSAAGTSGGAVYEQYF.

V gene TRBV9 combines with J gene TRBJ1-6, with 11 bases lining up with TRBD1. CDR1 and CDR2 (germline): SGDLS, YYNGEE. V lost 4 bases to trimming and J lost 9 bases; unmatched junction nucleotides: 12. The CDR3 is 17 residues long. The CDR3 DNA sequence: TGTGCCAGCAGCCCAACAATCAGGACAGGGGGCTTTTCACCCCTCCACTTT. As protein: CASSPTIRTGGFSPLHF.

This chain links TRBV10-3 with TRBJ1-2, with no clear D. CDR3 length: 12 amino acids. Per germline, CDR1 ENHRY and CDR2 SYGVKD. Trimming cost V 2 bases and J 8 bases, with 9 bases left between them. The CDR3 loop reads CAISEPDRGYTF. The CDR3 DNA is TGTGCCATCAGTGAGCCAGACCGGGGCTACACCTTC.

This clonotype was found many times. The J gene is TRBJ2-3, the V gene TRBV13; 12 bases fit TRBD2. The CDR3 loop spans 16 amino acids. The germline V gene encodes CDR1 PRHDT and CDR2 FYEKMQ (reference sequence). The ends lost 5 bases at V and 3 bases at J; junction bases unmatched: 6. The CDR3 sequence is CASSPYTSGGTDTQYF. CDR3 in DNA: TGTGCCAGCAGCCCTTATACTAGCGGGGGGACAGATACGCAGTATTTT.

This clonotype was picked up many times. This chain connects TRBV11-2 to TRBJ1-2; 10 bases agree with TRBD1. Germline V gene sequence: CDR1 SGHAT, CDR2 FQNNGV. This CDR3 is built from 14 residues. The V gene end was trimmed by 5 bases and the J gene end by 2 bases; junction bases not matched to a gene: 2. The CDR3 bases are TGTGCCAGCAGCATGGACAGGGGGAACTATGGCTACACCTTC. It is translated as CASSMDRGNYGYTF.

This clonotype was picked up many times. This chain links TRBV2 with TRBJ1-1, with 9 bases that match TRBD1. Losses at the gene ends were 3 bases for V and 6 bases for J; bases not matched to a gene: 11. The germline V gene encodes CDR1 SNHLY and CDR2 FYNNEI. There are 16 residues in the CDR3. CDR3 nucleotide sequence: TGTGCCAGCAGTGAGGGACTCCGGGACAGGGCGGCTGAAGCTTTCTTT. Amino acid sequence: CASSEGLRDRAAEAFF.

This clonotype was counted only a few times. Here the CDR3 DNA reads TGCAGCGTTGAGGAGAATACCTACGAGCAGTACTTC. Protein product: CSVEENTYEQYF. The chain uses TRBV29-1 and TRBJ2-7, with D hard to call. The V and J ends lost 3 bases and 2 bases respectively, with 8 bases between them. CDR3 size: 12 residues. Germline V gene data show CDR1 as SQVTM and CDR2 as ANQGSEA.

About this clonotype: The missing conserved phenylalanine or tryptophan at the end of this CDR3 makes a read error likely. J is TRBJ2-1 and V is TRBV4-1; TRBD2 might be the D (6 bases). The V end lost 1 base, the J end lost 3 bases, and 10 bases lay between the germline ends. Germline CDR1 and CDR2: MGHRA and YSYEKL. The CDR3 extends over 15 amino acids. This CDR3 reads CASSQAGGVYNEQFC. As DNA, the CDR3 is TGCGCCAGCAGCCAAGCGGGCGGGGTCTACAATGAGCAGTTCTGC.

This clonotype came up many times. The CDR3 here is CASSGRQGNTEAFF. Written as DNA, the CDR3 is TGTGCCAGCAGCGGCCGACAGGGGAACACTGAAGCTTTCTTT. The chain recombines TRBV12-3 or TRBV12-4 with TRBJ1-1; 7 bases agree with TRBD1. This CDR3 is built from 14 residues. J gave up 1 base and V 6 bases, and 5 bases lay outside the gene matches.